This T cell receptor (beta chain) appears in the sequencing data of a study of blood T cell repertoires in COVID-19. The data were produced by immunoSEQ multiplex PCR, yet TCRdb's version contains in-frame clones alone and is incomplete. The data show over 200,000 clones, with about 88% seen just once and under 5.5% held by the top ten. The specimen sequenced was peripheral blood. The clonotype was recovered from a woman in her thirties or forties with acute or convalescent COVID-19.

This CDR3 reads CSVVALNTEAFF. Written as DNA, the CDR3 is TGCAGCGTTGTGGCTTTGAACACTGAAGCTTTCTTT. The chain links TRBV29-1 to TRBJ1-1; D not resolved. Germline CDR1 and CDR2: SQVTM and ANQGSEA. Trimming cost V 4 bases and J 0 bases, with 6 bases left between them. This CDR3 has 12 residues.